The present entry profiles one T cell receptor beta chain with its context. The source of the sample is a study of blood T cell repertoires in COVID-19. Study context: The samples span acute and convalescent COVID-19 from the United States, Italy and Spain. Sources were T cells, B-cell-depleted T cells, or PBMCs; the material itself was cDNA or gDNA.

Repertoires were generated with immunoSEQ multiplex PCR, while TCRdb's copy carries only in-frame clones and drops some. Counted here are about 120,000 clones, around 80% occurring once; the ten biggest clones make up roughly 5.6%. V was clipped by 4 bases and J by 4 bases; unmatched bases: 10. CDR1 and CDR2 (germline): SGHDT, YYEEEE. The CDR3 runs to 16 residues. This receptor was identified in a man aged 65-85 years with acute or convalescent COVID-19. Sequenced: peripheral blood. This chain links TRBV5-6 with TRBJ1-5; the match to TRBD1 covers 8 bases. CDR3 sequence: CASSLSGTGWNQPQHF. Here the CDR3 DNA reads TGTGCCAGCAGCCTCAGCGGGACAGGTTGGAATCAGCCCCAGCATTTT. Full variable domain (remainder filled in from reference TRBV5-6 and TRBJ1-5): DAGVTQSPTHLIKTRGQQVTLRCSPKSGHDTVSWYQQALGQGPQFIFQYYEEEERQRGNFPDRFSGHQFPNYSSELNVNALLLGDSALYLCASSLSGTGWNQPQHFGDGTRLSIL.